This is a list of T cell receptor beta chains from one sample in a study of post-analysis software for immune sequencing data. TCRdb reanalysed the PCR reads using MiXCR and keeps one entry per CDR3 protein. The data show roughly 650,000 distinct CDR3 sequences, approximately 60% seen once. The material sequenced was blood. All receptors derive from a girl aged 2-10 years with multiple sclerosis. The CDR3 runs from the conserved cysteine through the conserved F or W. The order of the fields is D gene, clone size, V gene, J gene, CDR3 DNA, CDR3 protein. D genes are given only for firm matches. Only part of the rows carry a size: once, few, many, or a class if the clone is expanded.

d_gene: -; abundance: -; v_gene: TRBV7-2; j_gene: TRBJ1-1; CDR3nt: TGTGCCAGCAGCCTTATGGAGGTCAGGGGTACTGAAGCTTTCTTT; CDR3aa: CASSLMEVRGTEAFF
d_gene: -; abundance: few; v_gene: TRBV29-1; j_gene: TRBJ2-1; CDR3nt: TGCAGCGTCCGGACAGATGAGCAGTTCTTC; CDR3aa: CSVRTDEQFF
d_gene: TRBD2; abundance: -; v_gene: TRBV27; j_gene: TRBJ2-3; CDR3nt: TGTGCCAGCAGTGAAGAGGGCTGGGTGGCGGGGGTCGGTAGAGATACGCAGTATTTT; CDR3aa: CASSEEGWVAGVGRDTQYF
d_gene: -; abundance: -; v_gene: TRBV20-1; j_gene: TRBJ1-4; CDR3nt: TGCAGTGCTAGTTTCATGCAACCCGAAAAACTGTTTTTT; CDR3aa: CSASFMQPEKLFF
d_gene: -; abundance: -; v_gene: TRBV4-2; j_gene: TRBJ1-5; CDR3nt: TGTGCCAGCAGCCACGCCCAGGGAAATAGCAATCAGCCCCAGCATTTT; CDR3aa: CASSHAQGNSNQPQHF
d_gene: -; abundance: once; v_gene: TRBV7-2; j_gene: TRBJ2-6; CDR3nt: TGTGCCAGCAAGATCGGCTCTGGGGCCAACGTCCTGACTTTC; CDR3aa: CASKIGSGANVLTF
d_gene: -; abundance: once; v_gene: TRBV3-1; j_gene: TRBJ2-3; CDR3nt: TGTGCCAGCAGCCAACGCCCCTGGGGGCGAAATACGCAGTATTTT; CDR3aa: CASSQRPWGRNTQYF
d_gene: TRBD2; abundance: -; v_gene: TRBV18; j_gene: TRBJ2-7; CDR3nt: TGTGCCAGCTCAGTAGCGGGGGTCTCCTACGAGCAGTACTTC; CDR3aa: CASSVAGVSYEQYF
d_gene: TRBD2; abundance: -; v_gene: TRBV20-1; j_gene: TRBJ2-1; CDR3nt: TGCAGTGCTAGAGGGACTAGCGGGTCCGCGGAGCAGTTCTTC; CDR3aa: CSARGTSGSAEQFF
d_gene: TRBD1; abundance: -; v_gene: TRBV10-3; j_gene: TRBJ1-1; CDR3nt: TGTGCCATCAGTGAGTCGACAGGGAAGATAACTGAAGCTTTCTTT; CDR3aa: CAISESTGKITEAFF
d_gene: -; abundance: few; v_gene: TRBV9; j_gene: TRBJ2-1; CDR3nt: TGTGCCAGCAGCGAGGGGGGGGCGACGGGGAATGAGCAGTTCTTC; CDR3aa: CASSEGGATGNEQFF
d_gene: -; abundance: few; v_gene: TRBV5-1; j_gene: TRBJ2-3; CDR3nt: TGCGCCAGCAGCTTCTATCCCTCTAGCACAGATACGCAGTATTTT; CDR3aa: CASSFYPSSTDTQYF
d_gene: TRBD2; abundance: -; v_gene: TRBV12-3/TRBV12-4; j_gene: TRBJ2-1; CDR3nt: TGTGCCAGCAGTTCCCTCTCCGGGGGGTACAATGAGCAGTTCTTC; CDR3aa: CASSSLSGGYNEQFF
d_gene: TRBD2; abundance: -; v_gene: TRBV11-2; j_gene: TRBJ2-3; CDR3nt: TGTGCCAGCAGAGCACTAGCGGGACCCACAGATACGCAGTATTTT; CDR3aa: CASRALAGPTDTQYF
d_gene: -; abundance: -; v_gene: TRBV19; j_gene: TRBJ1-5; CDR3nt: TGTGCCAGTAGTACCCTAGGCCGGGTCGGCCAGCCCCAGCATTTT; CDR3aa: CASSTLGRVGQPQHF
d_gene: -; abundance: -; v_gene: TRBV4-2; j_gene: TRBJ1-5; CDR3nt: TGTGCCAGCAGCCAAGATTGGGGAGGGGGGACCAATCAGCCCCAGCATTTT; CDR3aa: CASSQDWGGGTNQPQHF
d_gene: -; abundance: -; v_gene: TRBV6-6; j_gene: TRBJ1-6; CDR3nt: TGTGCCAGCACTGGGGGCGGGGGGAATTCACCCCTCCACTTT; CDR3aa: CASTGGGGNSPLHF
d_gene: -; abundance: few; v_gene: TRBV6-2/TRBV6-3; j_gene: TRBJ1-2; CDR3nt: TGTGCCAGCAGTTACTCGTCGACAGGAGATGGCTACACCTTC; CDR3aa: CASSYSSTGDGYTF
d_gene: TRBD2; abundance: -; v_gene: TRBV7-9; j_gene: TRBJ2-3; CDR3nt: TGTGCCAGCAGTATCCTTCGCGGGAGCGTCACAGATACGCAGTATTTT; CDR3aa: CASSILRGSVTDTQYF
d_gene: TRBD2; abundance: few; v_gene: TRBV29-1; j_gene: TRBJ2-1; CDR3nt: TGCAGCGTCGATGGGGTGGCTAGCGGTTACAATGAGCAGTTCTTC; CDR3aa: CSVDGVASGYNEQFF
d_gene: TRBD1; abundance: -; v_gene: TRBV6-1; j_gene: TRBJ1-4; CDR3nt: TGTGCCAGCAGTGAGAGTTCGGAGGGGGCATCGGAAAAACTGTTTTTT; CDR3aa: CASSESSEGASEKLFF
d_gene: -; abundance: -; v_gene: TRBV7-9; j_gene: TRBJ1-2; CDR3nt: TGTGCCAGCAGCCCAGACAGCCATCCTGGCTATGGCTACACCTTC; CDR3aa: CASSPDSHPGYGYTF
d_gene: -; abundance: once; v_gene: TRBV12-3/TRBV12-4; j_gene: TRBJ2-3; CDR3nt: TGTGCCAGCAGTTACGGGCCCCGTCCGGATACGCAGTATTTT; CDR3aa: CASSYGPRPDTQYF
d_gene: -; abundance: -; v_gene: TRBV11-2; j_gene: TRBJ1-1; CDR3nt: TGTGCCAGCAGTCGACGACAGGAGAGGAACACTGAGGCTTTCTTT; CDR3aa: CASSRRQERNTEAFF
d_gene: -; abundance: -; v_gene: TRBV18; j_gene: TRBJ1-2; CDR3nt: TGTGCCAGCTCACCCGAGACGCAGGGCCTTGGCTACACCTTC; CDR3aa: CASSPETQGLGYTF
d_gene: TRBD2; abundance: -; v_gene: TRBV7-8; j_gene: TRBJ2-4; CDR3nt: TGTGCCAGCAGCCCCGGGACTAGCGGGGGACTGGCCAAAAACATTCAGTACTTC; CDR3aa: CASSPGTSGGLAKNIQYF
d_gene: TRBD1; abundance: -; v_gene: TRBV12-3/TRBV12-4; j_gene: TRBJ1-1; CDR3nt: TGTGCCAGCAGTTTACAGGGGGCGAGGTCTGAAGCTTTCTTT; CDR3aa: CASSLQGARSEAFF
d_gene: -; abundance: -; v_gene: TRBV5-6; j_gene: TRBJ1-3; CDR3nt: TGTGCCAGCAGCTTCCGGCAGGCCAGCTCTGGAAACACCATATATTTT; CDR3aa: CASSFRQASSGNTIYF
d_gene: TRBD1; abundance: -; v_gene: TRBV4-1; j_gene: TRBJ1-2; CDR3nt: TGCGCCAGCAGCCAAGACGACAGGGGAGGTGGCTACACCTTC; CDR3aa: CASSQDDRGGGYTF
d_gene: TRBD2; abundance: few; v_gene: TRBV6-1; j_gene: TRBJ2-1; CDR3nt: TGTGCCAGCAGTGAAGGCGGGGGGGTTGGGAATGAGCAGTTCTTC; CDR3aa: CASSEGGGVGNEQFF
d_gene: TRBD2; abundance: -; v_gene: TRBV20-1; j_gene: TRBJ2-1; CDR3nt: TGCAGTGTTCAGCGTAGCGGGGGGCGGGGACAAAATGAGCAGTTCTTC; CDR3aa: CSVQRSGGRGQNEQFF
d_gene: TRBD1; abundance: -; v_gene: TRBV12-3/TRBV12-4; j_gene: TRBJ2-5; CDR3nt: TGTGCCAGCAGCCCTAGGACAGGGGACTTCCAAGAGACCCAGTACTTC; CDR3aa: CASSPRTGDFQETQYF
d_gene: -; abundance: -; v_gene: TRBV5-1; j_gene: TRBJ2-1; CDR3nt: TGCGCCAGCAGCTTCGGGTGGCAGAACAATGAGCAGTTCTTC; CDR3aa: CASSFGWQNNEQFF
d_gene: -; abundance: few; v_gene: TRBV12-3/TRBV12-4; j_gene: TRBJ2-7; CDR3nt: TGTGCCAGCAGTTTAATAAGGGGCGCCTACGAGCAGTACTTC; CDR3aa: CASSLIRGAYEQYF
d_gene: TRBD2; abundance: -; v_gene: TRBV11-3; j_gene: TRBJ2-3; CDR3nt: TGTGCCAGCATCATCCCGACTAGCGGGAAAGCAGATACGCAGTATTTT; CDR3aa: CASIIPTSGKADTQYF
d_gene: TRBD2; abundance: few; v_gene: TRBV10-1; j_gene: TRBJ2-3; CDR3nt: TGCGCCAGCAGTGAAAAGACTAGCGGGGGGGTGAAGCAGTATTTT; CDR3aa: CASSEKTSGGVKQYF
d_gene: -; abundance: -; v_gene: TRBV11-2; j_gene: TRBJ1-5; CDR3nt: TGTGCCAGCAGCCTGCCTGGGGAGGTAGGTCAGCCCCAGCATTTT; CDR3aa: CASSLPGEVGQPQHF
d_gene: TRBD1; abundance: few; v_gene: TRBV29-1; j_gene: TRBJ1-2; CDR3nt: TGCAGCGTTGATAAGGGGGCTGACTATGGCTACACCTTC; CDR3aa: CSVDKGADYGYTF
d_gene: -; abundance: -; v_gene: TRBV20-1; j_gene: TRBJ1-6; CDR3nt: TGCAGTGCTAGAGATCGAGTAAGAGGGGCAGGGTCACCCATCCACTTT; CDR3aa: CSARDRVRGAGSPIHF
d_gene: TRBD2; abundance: -; v_gene: TRBV29-1; j_gene: TRBJ2-1; CDR3nt: TGCAGCGTGGGCGGGACTAGCGGGAGGAATGAGCAGTTCTTC; CDR3aa: CSVGGTSGRNEQFF